The rows below give T cell receptor beta chains drawn from one sample of a study of early stage breast cancer tumors. The data were produced by immunoSEQ multiplex PCR, yet TCRdb's version contains in-frame clones alone and is incomplete. The sample yields about 8,000 clones, 62% seen once. Material for sequencing was breast tumor tissue. Source of these receptors: a person aged 70 to 85 with breast cancer. The CDR3 runs from the conserved cysteine through the conserved F or W. Each record gives: D gene, clone size, J gene, V gene, CDR3 protein, CDR3 DNA. D genes are given only for firm matches. The size field is filled for only some rows; it gives once, few, many or a size class.

d_call: TRBD1; clone_size: few; j_call: TRBJ1-1; v_call: TRBV30; cdr3_aa: CAWSSTGVAEAFF; cdr3_nt: TGTGCCTGGAGCTCTACAGGGGTCGCTGAAGCTTTCTTT
d_call: TRBD1; clone_size: NA; j_call: TRBJ1-6; v_call: TRBV6-5; cdr3_aa: CASSLDRGASPLHF; cdr3_nt: TGTGCCAGCAGTTTGGACAGGGGGGCTTCACCCCTCCACTTT
d_call: TRBD1; clone_size: NA; j_call: TRBJ1-2; v_call: TRBV19; cdr3_aa: CASSIDLRDRGTYGYTF; cdr3_nt: TGTGCCAGTAGTATAGATCTCCGGGACAGGGGAACGTATGGCTACACCTTC
d_call: NA; clone_size: NA; j_call: TRBJ1-2; v_call: TRBV28; cdr3_aa: CASSLFSAPNGYTF; cdr3_nt: TGTGCCAGCAGTTTATTCTCTGCCCCTAATGGCTACACCTTC
d_call: NA; clone_size: NA; j_call: TRBJ1-5; v_call: TRBV19; cdr3_aa: CASSGQGLRNNQPQHF; cdr3_nt: TGTGCCAGTAGTGGCCAGGGACTCAGGAACAATCAGCCCCAGCATTTT
d_call: NA; clone_size: NA; j_call: TRBJ2-1; v_call: TRBV6-6; cdr3_aa: CASSPMDYYNEQFF; cdr3_nt: TGTGCCAGCAGTCCCATGGACTATTACAATGAGCAGTTCTTC
d_call: NA; clone_size: NA; j_call: TRBJ2-3; v_call: TRBV19; cdr3_aa: CASSNRRQASTDTQYF; cdr3_nt: TGTGCCAGTAGTAATCGCCGACAAGCCTCCACAGATACGCAGTATTTT
d_call: NA; clone_size: NA; j_call: TRBJ1-1; v_call: TRBV5-5; cdr3_aa: CASSLGNLEMNTEAFF; cdr3_nt: TGTGCCAGCAGCTTGGGCAACCTCGAGATGAACACTGAAGCTTTCTTT
d_call: TRBD2; clone_size: NA; j_call: TRBJ2-1; v_call: TRBV7-2; cdr3_aa: CASSLDSGGYNEQFF; cdr3_nt: TGTGCCAGCAGCTTAGATAGCGGGGGTTACAATGAGCAGTTCTTC
d_call: TRBD2; clone_size: NA; j_call: TRBJ2-7; v_call: TRBV5-1; cdr3_aa: CASSWGTNNLEQYF; cdr3_nt: TGCGCCAGCAGCTGGGGGACTAATAATTTAGAGCAGTACTTC
d_call: NA; clone_size: NA; j_call: TRBJ1-2; v_call: TRBV30; cdr3_aa: CAWKTPGGYTYYGYTF; cdr3_nt: TGTGCCTGGAAAACTCCGGGGGGCTATACGTACTATGGCTACACCTTC
d_call: TRBD1; clone_size: NA; j_call: TRBJ1-2; v_call: TRBV28; cdr3_aa: CASQTGAPYGYTF; cdr3_nt: TGTGCCAGCCAGACAGGGGCTCCCTATGGCTACACCTTC
d_call: NA; clone_size: few; j_call: TRBJ2-7; v_call: TRBV14; cdr3_aa: CASSAPTFGEQYF; cdr3_nt: TGTGCCAGCAGCGCCCCGACATTTGGGGAGCAGTACTTC
d_call: TRBD1; clone_size: NA; j_call: TRBJ1-2; v_call: TRBV13; cdr3_aa: CASSSRTGYGYTF; cdr3_nt: TGTGCCAGCAGCTCCCGGACAGGATATGGCTACACCTTC
d_call: NA; clone_size: NA; j_call: TRBJ1-1; v_call: TRBV30; cdr3_aa: CAWSVWGGMNTEAFF; cdr3_nt: TGTGCCTGGAGTGTATGGGGGGGAATGAACACTGAAGCTTTCTTT
d_call: NA; clone_size: NA; j_call: TRBJ1-2; v_call: TRBV5-1; cdr3_aa: CASSLFQGANYGYTF; cdr3_nt: TGCGCCAGCAGCTTGTTCCAAGGAGCTAACTATGGCTACACCTTC
d_call: TRBD2; clone_size: NA; j_call: TRBJ2-1; v_call: TRBV7-2; cdr3_aa: CASSPRLAGGLTEQFF; cdr3_nt: TGTGCCAGCAGCCCGAGACTAGCGGGGGGGCTCACTGAGCAGTTCTTC
d_call: NA; clone_size: NA; j_call: TRBJ2-7; v_call: TRBV7-9; cdr3_aa: CASSPLRDSYEQYF; cdr3_nt: TGTGCCAGCAGCCCCCTGCGCGACTCCTACGAGCAGTACTTC
d_call: TRBD1; clone_size: NA; j_call: TRBJ1-1; v_call: TRBV7-9; cdr3_aa: CASSHGQGANTEAFF; cdr3_nt: TGTGCCAGCAGCCACGGACAGGGGGCCAACACTGAAGCTTTCTTT
d_call: NA; clone_size: NA; j_call: TRBJ1-4; v_call: TRBV23-1; cdr3_aa: CASSQSNCLNEKLFF; cdr3_nt: TGCGCCAGCAGTCAATCAAACTGTCTAAATGAAAAACTGTTTTTT
d_call: TRBD2; clone_size: NA; j_call: TRBJ2-1; v_call: TRBV7-2; cdr3_aa: CASSLASLGGGFYNEQFF; cdr3_nt: TGTGCCAGCAGCTTAGCTTCCCTAGGCGGGGGGTTTTACAATGAGCAGTTCTTC
d_call: NA; clone_size: NA; j_call: TRBJ2-7; v_call: TRBV28; cdr3_aa: CASTNRYEQYF; cdr3_nt: TGTGCCAGCACCAATCGGTACGAGCAGTACTTC
d_call: NA; clone_size: NA; j_call: TRBJ1-3; v_call: TRBV27; cdr3_aa: CASSFLSPGRGSGNTIYF; cdr3_nt: TGTGCCAGCAGTTTCTTGTCCCCCGGGCGGGGCAGTGGAAACACCATATATTTT
d_call: NA; clone_size: NA; j_call: TRBJ1-1; v_call: TRBV30; cdr3_aa: CAWSKGTRGEAFF; cdr3_nt: TGTGCCTGGAGTAAGGGGACACGGGGAGAAGCTTTCTTT
d_call: TRBD1; clone_size: NA; j_call: TRBJ2-7; v_call: TRBV11-2; cdr3_aa: CASSMGTGGTYEQYF; cdr3_nt: TGTGCCAGCAGCATGGGGACAGGGGGCACTTACGAGCAGTACTTC
d_call: TRBD1; clone_size: once; j_call: TRBJ1-1; v_call: TRBV9; cdr3_aa: CASSATGTENTEAFF; cdr3_nt: TGTGCCAGCAGCGCCACCGGGACAGAGAACACTGAAGCTTTCTTT
d_call: NA; clone_size: NA; j_call: TRBJ2-2; v_call: TRBV9; cdr3_aa: CASSVGGGELFF; cdr3_nt: TGTGCCAGCAGCGTAGGAGGCGGGGAGCTGTTTTTT
d_call: NA; clone_size: few; j_call: TRBJ2-1; v_call: TRBV5-4; cdr3_aa: CASSLGGSGRSSYNEQFF; cdr3_nt: TGTGCCAGCAGCTTGGGAGGATCTGGAAGAAGCTCCTACAATGAGCAGTTCTTC
d_call: TRBD2; clone_size: once; j_call: TRBJ2-7; v_call: TRBV5-4; cdr3_aa: CASSQGGASGGSSSYEQYF; cdr3_nt: TGTGCCAGCAGCCAGGGCGGAGCTAGCGGGGGGTCAAGCTCCTACGAGCAGTACTTC
d_call: NA; clone_size: NA; j_call: TRBJ2-7; v_call: TRBV5-4; cdr3_aa: CASSSSGGLFYEQYF; cdr3_nt: TGTGCCAGCAGCTCGTCGGGGGGCCTTTTTTACGAGCAGTACTTC
d_call: NA; clone_size: NA; j_call: TRBJ2-2; v_call: TRBV10-3; cdr3_aa: CAIPSGNTGELFF; cdr3_nt: TGTGCCATTCCTTCGGGGAACACCGGGGAGCTGTTTTTT
d_call: NA; clone_size: few; j_call: TRBJ1-3; v_call: TRBV15; cdr3_aa: CATSRDRDPGNTIYF; cdr3_nt: TGTGCCACCAGCAGAGACAGGGATCCTGGAAACACCATATATTTT
d_call: NA; clone_size: few; j_call: TRBJ1-1; v_call: TRBV7-2; cdr3_aa: CASSLERGASEMNTEAFF; cdr3_nt: TGTGCCAGCAGCTTAGAACGGGGAGCCAGCGAGATGAACACTGAAGCTTTCTTT
d_call: TRBD2; clone_size: NA; j_call: TRBJ2-5; v_call: TRBV7-8; cdr3_aa: CASTPAGTILSETQYF; cdr3_nt: TGTGCCAGCACTCCGGCCGGGACTATACTTTCAGAGACCCAGTACTTC
d_call: NA; clone_size: NA; j_call: TRBJ2-7; v_call: TRBV29-1; cdr3_aa: CSVRRDVSYEQYF; cdr3_nt: TGCAGCGTTCGGAGGGACGTTTCCTACGAGCAGTACTTC
d_call: NA; clone_size: NA; j_call: TRBJ2-7; v_call: TRBV5-1; cdr3_aa: CASSVDTYEQYF; cdr3_nt: TGCGCCAGCAGCGTAGACACTTACGAGCAGTACTTC
d_call: TRBD2; clone_size: NA; j_call: TRBJ2-4; v_call: TRBV6-5; cdr3_aa: CASSQRGGAKNIQYF; cdr3_nt: TGTGCCAGCAGCCAGCGGGGGGGAGCCAAAAACATTCAGTACTTC
d_call: TRBD1; clone_size: NA; j_call: TRBJ2-7; v_call: TRBV2; cdr3_aa: CASSGTGGEQYF; cdr3_nt: TGTGCCAGCAGCGGGACAGGGGGCGAGCAGTACTTC
d_call: NA; clone_size: few; j_call: TRBJ1-2; v_call: TRBV11-1; cdr3_aa: CASSVQGSYGYTF; cdr3_nt: TGTGCCAGCAGTGTCCAGGGCAGCTATGGCTACACCTTC
d_call: NA; clone_size: NA; j_call: TRBJ2-1; v_call: TRBV4-2; cdr3_aa: CASSQELQGNYEQFF; cdr3_nt: TGTGCCAGCAGCCAAGAACTACAGGGTAATTATGAGCAGTTCTTC
d_call: TRBD2; clone_size: NA; j_call: TRBJ2-1; v_call: TRBV7-9; cdr3_aa: CASSSPQRGLIF; cdr3_nt: TGTGCCAGCAGCTCTCCCCAGCGGGGGCTAATCTTC
d_call: NA; clone_size: few; j_call: TRBJ2-1; v_call: TRBV13; cdr3_aa: CASSFFPDSRNNEQFF; cdr3_nt: TGTGCCAGCAGCTTCTTTCCGGACAGTCGGAACAATGAGCAGTTCTTC
d_call: TRBD1; clone_size: NA; j_call: TRBJ2-2; v_call: TRBV6-1; cdr3_aa: CASSESRDRVQNTGELFF; cdr3_nt: TGTGCCAGCAGTGAGTCCCGGGACAGGGTCCAGAACACCGGGGAGCTGTTTTTT
d_call: TRBD1; clone_size: NA; j_call: TRBJ2-1; v_call: TRBV30; cdr3_aa: CALGGQVSYNEQFF; cdr3_nt: TGTGCCCTTGGGGGACAGGTCTCCTACAATGAGCAGTTCTTC
d_call: NA; clone_size: medium-sized; j_call: TRBJ1-1; v_call: TRBV19; cdr3_aa: CASRLEGMNTEAFF; cdr3_nt: TGTGCCAGTAGGTTGGAGGGGATGAACACTGAAGCTTTCTTT
d_call: NA; clone_size: NA; j_call: TRBJ2-7; v_call: TRBV5-4; cdr3_aa: CASSWRGLDEQYF; cdr3_nt: TGTGCCAGCAGCTGGCGGGGGCTCGACGAGCAGTACTTC
d_call: TRBD1; clone_size: NA; j_call: TRBJ1-1; v_call: TRBV7-8; cdr3_aa: CASSSTGGLAEAFF; cdr3_nt: TGTGCCAGCAGTTCAACAGGGGGGTTGGCTGAAGCTTTCTTT
d_call: NA; clone_size: NA; j_call: TRBJ2-3; v_call: TRBV6-5; cdr3_aa: CASSYPGTDTQYF; cdr3_nt: TGTGCCAGCAGTTACCCGGGCACAGATACGCAGTATTTT
d_call: NA; clone_size: NA; j_call: TRBJ1-5; v_call: TRBV18; cdr3_aa: CASSPQQGSVEPQHF; cdr3_nt: TGTGCCAGCTCACCACAACAGGGTAGCGTAGAGCCCCAGCATTTT
d_call: NA; clone_size: medium-sized; j_call: TRBJ2-1; v_call: TRBV6-6; cdr3_aa: CASSRAPDRGKQFF; cdr3_nt: TGTGCCTCCTCGAGGGCCCCTGACCGGGGTAAGCAGTTCTTC
d_call: NA; clone_size: few; j_call: TRBJ1-1; v_call: TRBV5-6; cdr3_aa: CASSLVQGPAFF; cdr3_nt: TGTGCCAGCAGCTTGGTCCAGGGGCCAGCTTTCTTT
d_call: TRBD1; clone_size: NA; j_call: TRBJ1-1; v_call: TRBV27; cdr3_aa: CASRRQGATEAFF; cdr3_nt: TGTGCCAGCAGACGACAGGGGGCGACTGAAGCTTTCTTT
d_call: NA; clone_size: NA; j_call: TRBJ1-2; v_call: TRBV19; cdr3_aa: CASSEGRLQKGYTF; cdr3_nt: TGTGCCAGTAGTGAGGGTCGGCTACAGAAGGGCTACACCTTC
d_call: NA; clone_size: few; j_call: TRBJ1-2; v_call: TRBV14; cdr3_aa: CASSAQGYGYTF; cdr3_nt: TGTGCCAGCAGCGCACAGGGTTATGGCTACACCTTC
d_call: NA; clone_size: NA; j_call: TRBJ2-2; v_call: TRBV7-8; cdr3_aa: CASSLERSGGSGELFF; cdr3_nt: TGTGCCAGCAGCTTAGAGCGAAGTGGCGGTAGCGGGGAGCTGTTTTTT
d_call: TRBD1; clone_size: medium-sized; j_call: TRBJ1-1; v_call: TRBV6-1; cdr3_aa: CASTGALMNTEAFF; cdr3_nt: TGTGCCAGTACAGGGGCGCTAATGAACACTGAAGCTTTCTTT
d_call: TRBD1; clone_size: NA; j_call: TRBJ1-2; v_call: TRBV5-6; cdr3_aa: CASSQGTGGIYGYTF; cdr3_nt: TGTGCCAGCAGCCAGGGGACAGGGGGCATCTATGGCTACACCTTC
d_call: TRBD1; clone_size: few; j_call: TRBJ1-5; v_call: TRBV5-1; cdr3_aa: CASSPTGDNQPQHF; cdr3_nt: TGCGCCAGCAGCCCGACAGGGGACAATCAGCCCCAGCATTTT
d_call: TRBD1; clone_size: large; j_call: TRBJ2-7; v_call: TRBV6-5; cdr3_aa: CASSSGTGGSFYEQYF; cdr3_nt: TGTGCCAGCAGTTCCGGGACAGGGGGCTCATTCTACGAGCAGTACTTC